This TCR beta chain stems from a study of T cells in tumors after PD-1 blockade (dated by TCRdb to the late 2010s). Describing the broader study: Patients with prior checkpoint blockade, systemic immunosuppressant use, or recent radiotherapy or other anti-cancer therapy within 4 weeks were excluded. An average of roughly 110,000 TCR templates (range about 24,679-257,772) and roughly 37,000 unique clonotypes was obtained for peripheral blood samples. Patients received pembrolizumab 200 mg every 3 weeks or cemiplimab 350 mg every 2 weeks. RECIST version 1.1 was used to assess clinical response. Paired single-cell RNA and TCR sequencing was done in the study on site-matched tumors from patients with BCC or SCC, both before and after anti-PD-1 therapy. To compare clonotypes in blood and tumor, bulk TCR sequencing was done on over nine peripheral blood samples taken from 5 or 6 patients. Ongoing daily vismodegib 150 mg was also given to a subset of patients during anti-PD-1 treatment. What the work shows at the level of the full study, not this receptor alone: Roughly two fifths of tumor TCR clonotypes were detected in blood, and some novel exhausted tumor clones were observed in pre-treatment blood, which was taken as suggesting peripheral recruitment. Where the novel T cell clones came from was not identified, and possible sources could include lymphoid organs or rare unexpanded clones inside the tumor or in the tumor periphery.

Deep TCRbeta sequencing was performed with the immunoSEQ platform. The authors processed their data as follows. Only productive rearrangements were exported from the immunoSEQ Analyzer for downstream analysis. T cell phenotypes were assigned to bulk TCRbeta clonotypes by matching the clonotypes to single-cell RNA+TCR-seq clones that had the same TCRbeta sequence. Clone enrichment in tumor was computed as tumor frequency divided by PBMC frequency from bulk TCR sequencing. TCRs were sorted with GLIPH into specificity groups, meaning clusters of distinct TCRs that share CDR3 motifs and likely recognize common antigens. The clones in this table, taken by TCRdb from immuneACCESS, are in-frame only. Not every clone is retained; where verified, under half of the shortfall comes from an unresolved V gene, and the cause of the rest is unknown. V, J and clone size are taken as reported in that table, and D and trimming were inferred from the DNA itself. The sample yields about 59,000 clones; 80% were counted once. Around an eighth of the sample lies in the top ten.

V and J are truncated by 6 bases and 2 bases respectively, leaving an intervening sequence of 11 bases. The CDR3 starts with the cysteine, ends with the phenylalanine, and has 15 residues. The retained sequence is limited to the CDR3, 45 bases, with the frame set at the first base. The germline V gene gives CDR1 as MNHEY and CDR2 as SVGAGI. The sample's time point label is to be understood as: before anti-PD-1 therapy. For bulk TCRbeta sequencing, genomic DNA was extracted from tumor biopsies or peripheral blood, and input amounts ranged from about 600 ng to 6,004 ng. Histologically proven advanced or metastatic basal or squamous cell carcinoma was present in all patients, all of whom were poor candidates for surgical resection. The basal cell carcinoma cohort comprised ten to eleven patients, of whom several had bulk tumor TCR sequencing. A word on this clone: It lacks a known antigen. No qualities accompany the bases; no much larger clone lies one base away.

The TCR comes from a human donor with basal cell carcinoma. The input for sequencing was PBMCs, taken before anti-PD-1 treatment. This chain joins TRBV6-5 to TRBJ2-6; TRBD2 might be the D gene, on 6 matching bases. The base sequence is TGTGCCAGCAGCCCCGCGGGGACTGGGGCCAACGTCCTGACTTTC. The resulting protein is CASSPAGTGANVLTF.